This T cell receptor (beta chain) stems from a study of cytomegalovirus exposure and HLA in healthy donors. General study points: The dataset shows that most TCR sequences were rare, while some public TCRs occurred in many donors.

PCR involved 60 Vbeta and 13 Jbeta primers. Here immunoSEQ multiplex PCR was the method, and the copy in TCRdb shows in-frame clones only, minus some. The sample gives approximately 110,000 clones, more than 65% of which show up once; approximately 13% is in the top ten. The CDR3 contains 18 residues. CDR1 is SEHNR, CDR2 FQNEAQ, per germline (reference sequence). As to this clone: Its antigen is unidentified. One end of the junction fails to match germline, which may point to a read error.

V is TRBV7-9 and J is TRBJ2-3; 16 positions agree with TRBD2. Sequencing was carried out using PBMCs. This sequence was found in a woman aged 60 to 75 in good health and CMV-seropositive. The CDR3 is CSSSPGTSGRASTDTQYF. The CDR3 DNA reads TGTTCCAGCAGCCCCGGGACTAGCGGGAGGGCCAGCACAGATACGCAGTATTTT.